One sample yielded the 20 T cell receptor beta chains listed below, sequenced in a study of post-analysis software for immune sequencing data. Study-wide results and limits: In patients, TRBV5-6, TRBV5-1 and TRBV20-1 belonged to about five TRBV segments found more frequently than in controls.

These receptors are not linked to any known antigen. Every TCR beta cDNA library bore unique molecular identifiers. TCRdb re-called the PCR reads with MiXCR, one entry per CDR3 protein. The sample includes a few hundred thousand distinct CDR3 sequences, roughly 38% of them seen just once. Sample: blood. Every receptor here comes from a girl aged 2 to 10 with multiple sclerosis.

CDR3 DNA: TGTGCCAGCACAGGGAAAGAGACCCAGTACTTC. This gives the protein CASTGKETQYF. The rearrangement uses TRBV6-1 and TRBJ2-5; the D gene is possibly TRBD1 (5 bases). Germline loops: CDR1 MNHNS, CDR2 SASEGT. V was shortened by 7 bases and J by 3 bases, with 6 bases between the two germline ends. The CDR3 has 11 amino acids.

This chain links TRBV7-9 with TRBJ2-7, with D perhaps matching TRBD1 (6 bases). This CDR3 is built from 15 residues. V was shortened by 4 bases and J by 2 bases, with 15 bases between the two germline ends. CDR1 is SEHNR, CDR2 FQNEAQ, per germline (reference sequence). This chain's CDR3 is CASSSELDRAYEQYF. CDR3 DNA: TGTGCCAGCAGCTCCGAGCTGGACAGAGCCTACGAGCAGTACTTC.

This rearrangement joins TRBV7-8 to TRBJ2-5; perhaps TRBD1 as D (7 bases). In germline, CDR1 is SGHVS, CDR2 FQNEAQ. This CDR3 spans 15 amino acids. V was cut by 2 bases and J by 4 bases, with 14 bases left in between. The CDR3 region has the DNA TGTGCCAGCAGCTTACCCCGCCAGGGGGGAGAGACCCAGTACTTC. Translated: CASSLPRQGGETQYF.

This clonotype was seen more than once but under ten times. The chain couples TRBV12-5 to TRBJ2-7; D is perhaps TRBD2 (7 bases). CDR3 length: 14 amino acids. V shed 7 bases and J shed 6 bases, with 19 bases lying between them. Germline CDR1 and CDR2: LGHNT and FRNRAP. The CDR3 DNA follows: TGTGCTAGTGCCGAAGGGGGAGGGACGGGCGAGCAGTACTTC. It yields the protein CASAEGGGTGEQYF. Full variable domain (rest looked up from reference TRBV12-5 and TRBJ2-7): DARVTQTPRHKVTEMGQEVTMRCQPILGHNTVFWYRQTMMQGLELLAYFRNRAPLDDSGMPKDRFSAEMPDATLATLKIQPSEPRDSAVYFCASAEGGGTGEQYFGPGTRLTVT.

This sequence joins TRBV5-1 and TRBJ2-4, with 9 bases that match TRBD2. The J call may be in error: the DNA end matches TRBJ2-5 better. Germline CDR1 SGHRS, CDR2 YFSETQ. This CDR3 region has 16 residues. DNA of the CDR3: TGCGCCAGCAGCTTGGATCCCTTAGCGGGAGCAGAGACCCAGTACTTC. It translates to CASSLDPLAGAETQYF.

This clonotype was seen only a few times. The junction shows a germline mismatch at one end, possibly a read error. This chain uses TRBV7-7 with TRBJ2-3; D may correspond to TRBD1 or TRBD2 (5 bases each). This CDR3 region has 16 residues. Per the germline V gene, CDR1 is SSHAT and CDR2 is FNYEAQ (reference sequence). This chain's CDR3 is CASSLVRDPRTDTQYF. Written as DNA, the CDR3 is TGTGCTAGCAGCTTGGTCCGGGACCCACGCACAGATACGCAGTATTTT.

This rearrangement joins TRBV3-1 to TRBJ1-1; D remains ambiguous. Trimming left V 3 bases short and J 0 bases short, with 8 bases between. The length of the CDR3 is 14 residues. Germline V lookup: CDR1 LGHDT, CDR2 YNNKEL (reference sequence). The CDR3 nucleotides read TGTGCCAGCAGCCAGGGCAGTATGAACACTGAAGCTTTCTTT. The encoded protein is CASSQGSMNTEAFF.

This clonotype was counted a few times. The chain employs TRBV9 and TRBJ2-1, with 7 bases matching TRBD1. J lost 2 bases, V lost 3 bases, and 5 bases had no gene match. Per the germline V gene, CDR1 is SGDLS and CDR2 is YYNGEE. CDR3 length: 15 residues. The CDR3 DNA is TGTGCCAGCAGCGACCCACAGGGGCCCTACAATGAGCAGTTCTTC. Residues: CASSDPQGPYNEQFF.

The chain is built from TRBV25-1 and TRBJ2-4, with 7 bases lining up with TRBD1. Trimming cost V 7 bases and J 4 bases; bases outside gene matches: 4. Germline V gene lookup returns CDR1 MGHDK and CDR2 SYGVNS. This CDR3 is 13 amino acids long. Here the CDR3 DNA reads TGTGCCAGCACCCGGACAGGAAAAAACATTCAGTACTTC. Amino acid sequence: CASTRTGKNIQYF.

In its sample, this clonotype was seen many times. This chain uses TRBV28 with TRBJ1-5; no definite D call. Germline assignment: CDR1 MDHEN and CDR2 SYDVKM. The CDR3 covers 12 residues. CDR3 sequence (DNA): TGTGCTAGTTCATTGATCAATCAGCCCCAGCATTTT. This sequence encodes CASSLINQPQHF.

V is TRBV27 and J is TRBJ2-3; unclear D gene. V was clipped by 4 bases and J by 5 bases, with 10 bases between them. Looked up from germline, CDR1 is MNHEY and CDR2 is SMNVEV (reference sequence). CDR3 length: 13 amino acids. The CDR3 region is CASSSPTGDTQYF. DNA of the CDR3: TGTGCCAGCAGTTCCCCGACTGGAGATACGCAGTATTTT.

This clonotype was found many times. The chain combines TRBV4-1 with TRBJ2-5, with D hard to call. CDR3 length: 14 residues. Deletions cut 4 bases from V and 4 bases from J, with 13 bases between. Germline loops: CDR1 MGHRA, CDR2 YSYEKL. CDR3 sequence reads: CASSLQEQGETQYF. Written as DNA, the CDR3 is TGCGCCAGCAGCCTTCAGGAGCAAGGAGAGACCCAGTACTTC.

The gene calls are TRBV28 and TRBJ2-5; 7 positions agree with TRBD2. There are 18 residues in the CDR3. CDR1 is MDHEN and CDR2 is SYDVKM in the germline V gene. V shed 6 bases, J shed 4 bases, and the junction held 20 bases outside the gene matches. The CDR3 here is CASSPSTRLAALGETQYF. The CDR3 DNA reads TGTGCCAGCAGCCCCTCAACCCGACTAGCTGCTCTGGGAGAGACCCAGTACTTC.

This clonotype has ten or more counts. The chain links TRBV7-2 to TRBJ2-7; the match to TRBD2 covers 7 bases. The V gene end was trimmed by 3 bases and the J gene end by 0 bases; junction bases not matched to a gene: 5. This CDR3 is built from 15 residues. Germline V gene sequence: CDR1 SGHTA, CDR2 FQGNSA. The CDR3 is CASSFQAGDSYEQYF. The CDR3 coding sequence is TGTGCCAGCAGCTTCCAGGCGGGAGACTCCTACGAGCAGTACTTC.

V and J are TRBV7-9 and TRBJ2-1, with 12 bases matching TRBD2. Losses at the gene ends were 5 bases for V and 4 bases for J; bases not matched to a gene: 9. Germline lookup yields CDR1 SEHNR and CDR2 FQNEAQ (reference sequence). The CDR3 sequence is 17 residues long. The CDR3 is CASSPTMTSGSYNEQFF. The CDR3, as DNA: TGTGCCAGCAGCCCCACTATGACTAGCGGGAGTTACAATGAGCAGTTCTTC.

There are a few counts of this clonotype. The gene calls are TRBV10-3 and TRBJ2-5; 8 bases align to TRBD1. The V segment lost 0 bases and the J segment 6 bases; nucleotides outside the gene matches: 6. This CDR3 comprises 15 residues. Per the germline V gene, CDR1 is ENHRY and CDR2 is SYGVKD. This CDR3 reads CAISESEDRAKTQYF. DNA for the CDR3: TGTGCCATCAGTGAGTCGGAGGACAGGGCTAAGACCCAGTACTTC.

V is TRBV12-3 or TRBV12-4 and J is TRBJ2-1, with D hard to call. Deletions cut 4 bases from V and 6 bases from J, with 7 bases between. The CDR3 is made up of 12 amino acids. CDR3 bases: TGTGCCAGCAGTTCAGATATCAATGAGCAGTTCTTC. The encoded protein is CASSSDINEQFF.

This clonotype was seen more than once but under ten times. V and J are TRBV25-1 and TRBJ1-5; 8 positions match TRBD1. In germline, CDR1 is MGHDK, CDR2 SYGVNS. CDR3 length: 16 amino acids. Trimming took 3 bases from V and 1 from J; bases not matched to a gene: 5. DNA of the CDR3: TGTGCCAGCAGTGATTCCGGGACAGGAAGCAATCAGCCCCAGCATTTT. Amino acid sequence: CASSDSGTGSNQPQHF.

This clonotype was found a few times. This chain joins TRBV27 and TRBJ2-7, with D perhaps being TRBD1 or TRBD2 (5 bases each). The CDR3 sequence is 12 residues long. V gave up 5 bases and J gave up 6 bases, with 11 bases separating them. CDR1 and CDR2 from the germline V gene are MNHEY and SMNVEV (reference sequence). The CDR3 sequence: CASSPGTSEQYF. The CDR3, as DNA: TGTGCCAGCAGTCCCGGGACGTCCGAGCAGTACTTC.

This chain links TRBV6-6 with TRBJ1-5; D unresolved. There are 16 residues in the CDR3. The germline CDR1 and CDR2 sequences are MNHNY and SVGAGI (reference sequence). Trimming shortened V by 2 bases and J by 0 bases, and 11 bases separated the two germline ends. The CDR3 protein is CASSYVVVYSNQPQHF. For the CDR3, the DNA is TGTGCCAGCAGTTACGTGGTGGTATATAGCAATCAGCCCCAGCATTTT.